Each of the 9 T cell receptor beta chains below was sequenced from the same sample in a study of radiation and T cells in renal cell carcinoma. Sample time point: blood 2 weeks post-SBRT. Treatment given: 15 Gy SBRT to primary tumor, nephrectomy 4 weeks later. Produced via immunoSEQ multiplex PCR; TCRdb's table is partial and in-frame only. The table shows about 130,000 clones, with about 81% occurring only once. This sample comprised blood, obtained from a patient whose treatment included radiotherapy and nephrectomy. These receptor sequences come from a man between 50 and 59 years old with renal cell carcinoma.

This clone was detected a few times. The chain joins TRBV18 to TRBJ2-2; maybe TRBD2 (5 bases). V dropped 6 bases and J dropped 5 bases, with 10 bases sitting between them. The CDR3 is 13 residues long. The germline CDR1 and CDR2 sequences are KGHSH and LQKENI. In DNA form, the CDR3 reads TGTGCCAGCTCTGACTCGGGGACCGGGGAGCTGTTTTTT. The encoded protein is CASSDSGTGELFF.

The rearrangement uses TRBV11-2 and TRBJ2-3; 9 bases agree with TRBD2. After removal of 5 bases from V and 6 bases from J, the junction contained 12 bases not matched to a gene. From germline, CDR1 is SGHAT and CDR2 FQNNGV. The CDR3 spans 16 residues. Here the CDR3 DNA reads TGTGCCAGCAGCCCCGGGACTAGCCCCAACCAGGATACGCAGTATTTT. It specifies CASSPGTSPNQDTQYF.

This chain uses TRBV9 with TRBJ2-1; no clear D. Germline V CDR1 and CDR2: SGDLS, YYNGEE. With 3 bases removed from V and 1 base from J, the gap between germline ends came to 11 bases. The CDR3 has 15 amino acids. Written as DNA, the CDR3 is TGTGCCAGCAGCGCTGACCCGCCTTCCTACAATGAGCAGTTCTTC. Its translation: CASSADPPSYNEQFF. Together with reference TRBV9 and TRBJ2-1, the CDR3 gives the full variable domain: DSGVTQTPKHLITATGQRVTLRCSPRSGDLSVYWYQQSLDQGLQFLIQYYNGEERAKGNILERFSAQQFPDLHSELNLSSLELGDSALYFCASSADPPSYNEQFFGPGTRLTVL.

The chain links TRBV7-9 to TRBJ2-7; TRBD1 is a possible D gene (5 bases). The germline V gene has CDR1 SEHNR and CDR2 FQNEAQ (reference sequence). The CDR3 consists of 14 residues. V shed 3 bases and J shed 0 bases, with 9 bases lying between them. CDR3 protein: CASSLVGASYEQYF. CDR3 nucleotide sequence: TGTGCCAGCAGCTTGGTAGGGGCCTCCTACGAGCAGTACTTC.

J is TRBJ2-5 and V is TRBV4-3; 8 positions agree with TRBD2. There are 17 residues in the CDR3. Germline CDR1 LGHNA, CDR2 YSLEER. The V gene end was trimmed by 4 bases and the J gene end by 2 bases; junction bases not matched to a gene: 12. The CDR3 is CASSLMPGVAGQETQYF. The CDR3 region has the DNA TGCGCCAGCAGCCTAATGCCTGGGGTAGCGGGGCAAGAGACCCAGTACTTC.

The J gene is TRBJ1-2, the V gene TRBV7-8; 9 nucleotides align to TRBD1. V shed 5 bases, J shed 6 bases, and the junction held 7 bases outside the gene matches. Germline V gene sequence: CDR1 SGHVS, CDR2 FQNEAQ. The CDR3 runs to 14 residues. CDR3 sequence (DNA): TGTGCCAGCAGCCTAGAGGGACAGGGAAATGGCTACACCTTC. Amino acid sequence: CASSLEGQGNGYTF.

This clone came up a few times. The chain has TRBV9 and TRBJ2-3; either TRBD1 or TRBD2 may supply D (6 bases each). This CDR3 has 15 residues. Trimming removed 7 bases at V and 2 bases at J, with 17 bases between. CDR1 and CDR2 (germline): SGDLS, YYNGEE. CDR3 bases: TGTGCCAGCTGCTCAGAGGGGGGATTCACAGATACGCAGTATTTT. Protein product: CASCSEGGFTDTQYF.

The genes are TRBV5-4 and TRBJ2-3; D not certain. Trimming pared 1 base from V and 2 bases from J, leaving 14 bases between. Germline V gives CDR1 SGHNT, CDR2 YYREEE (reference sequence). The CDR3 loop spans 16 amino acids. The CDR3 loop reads CASSLRITEHTDTQYF. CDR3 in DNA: TGTGCCAGCAGCTTGCGGATTACAGAACACACAGATACGCAGTATTTT.

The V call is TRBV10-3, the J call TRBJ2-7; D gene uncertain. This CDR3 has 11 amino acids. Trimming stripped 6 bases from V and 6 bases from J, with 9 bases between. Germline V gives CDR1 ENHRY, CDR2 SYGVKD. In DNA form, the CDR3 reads TGTGCCATCAGGCAAACAACCGAGCAGTACTTC. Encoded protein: CAIRQTTEQYF.